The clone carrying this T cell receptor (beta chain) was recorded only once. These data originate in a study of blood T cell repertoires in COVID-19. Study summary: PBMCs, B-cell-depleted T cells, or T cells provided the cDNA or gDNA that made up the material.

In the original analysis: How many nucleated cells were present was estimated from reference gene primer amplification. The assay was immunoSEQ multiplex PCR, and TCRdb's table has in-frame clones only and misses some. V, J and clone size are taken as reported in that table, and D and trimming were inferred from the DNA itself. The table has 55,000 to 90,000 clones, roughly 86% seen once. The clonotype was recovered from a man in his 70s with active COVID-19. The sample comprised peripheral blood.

The CDR3 sequence is CAISNRTGIYEQYF. As DNA, the CDR3 is TGTGCCATCAGCAACCGGACAGGGATATACGAGCAGTACTTC. The rearrangement links TRBV10-3 to TRBJ2-7, with TRBD1 matching over 8 bases. Germline CDR1 reads ENHRY; CDR2 reads SYGVKD. The CDR3 covers 14 residues. V was clipped by 6 bases and J by 4 bases; unmatched bases: 8.